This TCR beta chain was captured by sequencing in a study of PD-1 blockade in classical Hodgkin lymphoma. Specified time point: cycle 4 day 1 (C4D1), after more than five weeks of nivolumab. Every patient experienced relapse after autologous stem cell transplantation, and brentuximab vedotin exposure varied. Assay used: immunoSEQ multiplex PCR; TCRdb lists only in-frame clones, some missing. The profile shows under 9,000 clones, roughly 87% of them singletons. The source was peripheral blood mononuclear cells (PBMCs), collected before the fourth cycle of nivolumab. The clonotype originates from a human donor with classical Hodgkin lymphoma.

CDR3 loop: CASSVAQTGGNTIYF. The CDR3, as DNA: TGTGCCAGCAGCGTAGCTCAGACGGGTGGAAACACCATATATTTT. The chain links TRBV9 to TRBJ1-3, with D uncertain. CDR3 length: 15 amino acids. CDR1 SGDLS and CDR2 YYNGEE come from the germline V gene. V gave up 0 bases and J gave up 3 bases, with 10 bases separating them.